The 4 T cell receptor beta chains below all came from one sample that was sequenced in a study of blood T cell repertoires in COVID-19. The method was immunoSEQ multiplex PCR; TCRdb's version includes in-frame clones alone and lacks a portion of them. The top ten clones hold approximately 8.7% of a sample with approximately 130,000 clones, 80% to 85% of them seen once. The sequenced material came from peripheral blood. The receptors stem from a woman aged 55-69 years with active or convalescent COVID-19.

This clone appeared a few times. V usage is TRBV19 and J usage is TRBJ1-1; no clear D. V lost 3 bases and J 5 bases, leaving 16 bases between the germline ends. Per germline, CDR1 LNHDA and CDR2 SQIVND (reference sequence). CDR3 length: 15 amino acids. DNA for the CDR3: TGTGCCAGTAGTATTGGAGCGGCAGGCGGGACTGAAGCTTTCTTT. Translation gives CASSIGAAGGTEAFF.

The genes are TRBV10-3 and TRBJ2-5; D ambiguous. CDR1 is ENHRY and CDR2 is SYGVKD in the germline V gene. Trimming removed 3 bases from V and 5 bases from J, with 7 bases in between. The CDR3 covers 12 residues. The CDR3 sequence is CAISEQSETQYF. CDR3 in DNA: TGTGCCATCAGTGAACAGAGTGAGACCCAGTACTTC.

The chain uses TRBV3-1 (or the pseudogene TRBV3-2) and TRBJ1-1; possible D gene TRBD1, 6 bases. The CDR3 consists of 14 residues. The V end lost 2 bases, the J end lost 3 bases, and 10 bases lay between the germline ends. Germline values: CDR1 LGHDT, CDR2 YNNKEL (reference sequence). As DNA, the CDR3 is TGTGCCAGCAGCCAAAGGGGGGGGGACACTGAAGCTTTCTTT. Translating it yields CASSQRGGDTEAFF.

The chain carries TRBV5-1 and TRBJ1-4; 8 nucleotides line up with TRBD1. This CDR3 contains 15 residues. Trimming removed 4 bases from V and 5 bases from J; junction bases left unmatched: 7. Germline CDR1 and CDR2: SGHRS and YFSETQ. CDR3 nucleotide sequence: TGCGCCAGCAGCCGTGACAGGGGCGGGAATGAAAAACTGTTTTTT. As protein: CASSRDRGGNEKLFF. The variable domain in full, with the rest retrieved from reference TRBV5-1 and TRBJ1-4, is KAGVTQTPRYLIKTRGQQVTLSCSPISGHRSVSWYQQTPGQGLQFLFEYFSETQRNKGNFPGRFSGRQFSNSRSEMNVSTLELGDSALYLCASSRDRGGNEKLFFGSGTQLSVL.